This T cell receptor beta chain was sequenced in a study of cytotoxic CD8 clonotypes in ibrutinib-treated CLL. Trimming removed 3 bases at V and 5 bases at J, with 17 bases between. Germline CDR1 SGHAT, CDR2 FQNNGV. The CDR3 covers 15 residues. Measured with immunoSEQ multiplex PCR; TCRdb has only the in-frame clones, and not every one. There are roughly 200,000 clones in the sample; roughly 65% occur only once, and about 6.4% lies in the top ten. The chain combines TRBV11-2 with TRBJ2-7, with D possibly being TRBD1 (6 bases). Sequencing was performed on PBMCs, taken after 12 months of ibrutinib treatment. The receptor comes from a human donor with chronic lymphocytic leukemia. CDR3 nucleotide sequence: TGTGCCAGCAGCTTCTCGGGGCAGGGGTGGAACGAGCAGTACTTC. Encoded protein: CASSFSGQGWNEQYF.